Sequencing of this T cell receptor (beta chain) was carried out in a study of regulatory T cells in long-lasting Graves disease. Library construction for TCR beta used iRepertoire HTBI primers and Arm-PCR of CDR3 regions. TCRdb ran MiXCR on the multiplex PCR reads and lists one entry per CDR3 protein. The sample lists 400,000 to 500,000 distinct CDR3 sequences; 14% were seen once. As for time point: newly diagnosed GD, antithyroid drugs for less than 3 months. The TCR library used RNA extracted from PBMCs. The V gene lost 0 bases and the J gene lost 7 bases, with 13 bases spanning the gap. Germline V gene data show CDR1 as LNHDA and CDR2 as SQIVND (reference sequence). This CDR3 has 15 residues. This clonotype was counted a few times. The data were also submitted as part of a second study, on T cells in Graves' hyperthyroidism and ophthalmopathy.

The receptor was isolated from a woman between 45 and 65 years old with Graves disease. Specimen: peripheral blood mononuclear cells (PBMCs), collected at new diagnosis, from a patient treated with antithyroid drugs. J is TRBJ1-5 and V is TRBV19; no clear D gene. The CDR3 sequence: CASSIDRGTYQPQHF. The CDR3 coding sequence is TGTGCCAGTAGTATAGATCGGGGAACGTACCAGCCCCAGCATTTT.